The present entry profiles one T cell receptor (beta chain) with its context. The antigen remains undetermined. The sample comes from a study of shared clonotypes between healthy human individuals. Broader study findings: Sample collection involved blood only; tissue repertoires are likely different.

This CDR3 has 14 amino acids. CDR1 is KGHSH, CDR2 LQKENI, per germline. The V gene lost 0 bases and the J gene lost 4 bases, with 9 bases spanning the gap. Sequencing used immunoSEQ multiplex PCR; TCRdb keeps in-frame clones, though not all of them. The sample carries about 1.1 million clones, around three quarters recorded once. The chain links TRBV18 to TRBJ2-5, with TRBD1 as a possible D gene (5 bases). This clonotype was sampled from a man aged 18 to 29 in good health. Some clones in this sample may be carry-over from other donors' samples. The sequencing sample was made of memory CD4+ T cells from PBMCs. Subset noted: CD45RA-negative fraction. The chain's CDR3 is CASSPPSRAETQYF. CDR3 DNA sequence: TGTGCCAGCTCACCACCGTCCAGGGCAGAGACCCAGTACTTC.